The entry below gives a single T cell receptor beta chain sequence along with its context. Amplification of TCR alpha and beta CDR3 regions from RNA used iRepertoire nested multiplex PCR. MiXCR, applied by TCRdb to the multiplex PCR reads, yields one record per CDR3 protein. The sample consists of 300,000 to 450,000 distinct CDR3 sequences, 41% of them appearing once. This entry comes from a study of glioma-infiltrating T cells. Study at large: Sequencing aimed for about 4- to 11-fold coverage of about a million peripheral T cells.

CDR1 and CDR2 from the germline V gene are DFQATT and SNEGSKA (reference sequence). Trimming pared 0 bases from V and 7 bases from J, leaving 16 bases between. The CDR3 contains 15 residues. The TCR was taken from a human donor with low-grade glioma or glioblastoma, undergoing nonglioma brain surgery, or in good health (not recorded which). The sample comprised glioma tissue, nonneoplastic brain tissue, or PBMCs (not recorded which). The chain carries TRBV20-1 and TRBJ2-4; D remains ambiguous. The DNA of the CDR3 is TGCAGTGCTAGAGATCGGGCAGGAGTGGTGAACATTCAGTACTTC. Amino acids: CSARDRAGVVNIQYF.